A selection of T cell receptor beta chains follows, all from one sample in a study of cytomegalovirus exposure and HLA in healthy donors. Assay: immunoSEQ multiplex PCR; the TCRdb copy retains only in-frame clones and omits some. This sample carries 100,000 to 150,000 clones, about 91% of them seen once, and the ten largest clones take over 1%. The specimen sequenced was PBMCs. Receptor source: a woman aged 18-30 years in good health and CMV-seronegative. CDR3s include the opening cysteine and the closing phenylalanine or tryptophan. A D gene is named only where the DNA matches it firmly. Clone size is shown for a subset of rows, as once, few, many or a class of expanded clone.

d_call	clone_size	v_call	j_call	cdr3_nt	cdr3_aa
NA	NA	TRBV4-1	TRBJ1-1	TGCGCCAGCAGCCAAGCAGGGAACACTGAAGCTTTCTTT	CASSQAGNTEAFF
TRBD2	NA	TRBV5-1	TRBJ2-1	TGCGCCAGCAGCTTGGGGCGGGGGGCTCGGGATGAGCAGTTCTTC	CASSLGRGARDEQFF
NA	NA	TRBV7-6	TRBJ2-7	TGTGCCAGCAGCTTGGAAAGTAACAGCTACGAGCAGTACTTC	CASSLESNSYEQYF
NA	NA	TRBV11-3	TRBJ1-6	TGTGCCAGCAGCTTAATTCGGAGTCGGGGAGGGCAGGTAAGAATACCCCTCCACTTT	CASSLIRSRGGQVRIPLHF
TRBD1	NA	TRBV19	TRBJ2-7	TGTGCCAGTAGTATAGCCCCGACAGGGCTCCTATACGAGCAGTACTTC	CASSIAPTGLLYEQYF
NA	NA	TRBV5-4	TRBJ1-4	TGTGCCAGCAGCCGCGACAGCCAAAATGAAAAACTGTTTTTT	CASSRDSQNEKLFF
NA	NA	TRBV19	TRBJ1-6	TGTGCCAGCGCGGGAAGCATCTCCTATAATTCACCCCTCCACTTT	CASAGSISYNSPLHF
NA	NA	TRBV19	TRBJ1-1	TGTGCCAGTAGTTTGACAGCCAACACTGAAGCTTTCTTT	CASSLTANTEAFF
NA	NA	TRBV12-5	TRBJ1-1	TGTGCTAGTGGTCAACGGACAGTCGACGGCGCTGAAGCTTTCTTT	CASGQRTVDGAEAFF
NA	NA	TRBV4-1	TRBJ1-2	TGCGCCAGCAGCCCGGACACGTCCTATGGCTACACCTTC	CASSPDTSYGYTF
NA	NA	TRBV19	TRBJ1-2	TGTGCCAGTAGTACAATTGAGGGTCGGGATGGCTACACCTTC	CASSTIEGRDGYTF
TRBD1	once	TRBV6-6	TRBJ1-1	TGTGCCAGCAGTTACACAGGGGCCGCCAACACTGAAGCTTTCTTT	CASSYTGAANTEAFF
NA	NA	TRBV21-1	TRBJ1-4	TGTGCCAGCACCCGGACAGGGGATGAAAAACTGTTTTTT	CASTRTGDEKLFF
NA	NA	TRBV7-9	TRBJ1-2	TGTGCCAGCAGCTCGGACAGCCCGAACTATGGCTACACCTTC	CASSSDSPNYGYTF
NA	NA	TRBV9	TRBJ1-6	TGTGCCAGCAGCGTCTACAGTCGCCACAACTATAATTCACCCCTCCACTTT	CASSVYSRHNYNSPLHF
NA	NA	TRBV20-1	TRBJ1-1	TGCAGTGCTGGACATGGGGTTGGGGCTTTCTTT	CSAGHGVGAFF
TRBD1	NA	TRBV6-5	TRBJ1-2	TGTGCCAGCAGTAGACGGGACAGGGGGAACTATGGCTACACCTTC	CASSRRDRGNYGYTF
NA	NA	TRBV5-1	TRBJ1-1	TGCGCCAGCAGCCTCGGGGTGGGGAGGGTCAGCACTGAAGCTTTCTTT	CASSLGVGRVSTEAFF